The 7 T cell receptor beta chains listed next were all sequenced from one sample in a study of identifying expanded T cells in peripheral blood. Sequencing used immunoSEQ multiplex PCR; TCRdb keeps in-frame clones, though not all of them. The sample consists of 81,000 or so clones, 84% of them appearing once. The specimen sequenced was blood. Every receptor here comes from a person aged 18 to 75 in good health.

In nucleotides, the CDR3 is TGTGCCAGCAGATTCGGACTAGCGGGAAACAATGAGCAGTTCTTC. Translating it yields CASRFGLAGNNEQFF. This chain joins TRBV6-5 and TRBJ2-1, with 12 bases matching TRBD2. Germline CDR1 and CDR2: MNHEY and SVGAGI. The CDR3 sequence is 15 residues long. V lost 6 bases, J lost 5 bases, and 5 bases stayed unmatched.

This clone has a single count. This chain joins TRBV4-2 and TRBJ2-7; a weak D match, TRBD1 (5 bases). CDR1 is LGHNA, CDR2 YNFKEQ, per germline. CDR3 length equals 14 residues. Trimming shortened V by 1 base and J by 2 bases, and 9 bases separated the two germline ends. The CDR3 sequence: CASSQVGQPYEQYF. The CDR3 DNA reads as TGTGCCAGCAGCCAAGTAGGACAACCCTACGAGCAGTACTTC.

The rearrangement joins TRBV7-3 to TRBJ2-3; 10 bases are shared with TRBD2. V was pared by 5 bases and J by 4 bases, with 6 bases of the junction left unmatched. Germline CDR1 SGHTA, CDR2 FQGTGA. CDR3 length: 15 amino acids. CDR3 in amino acids: CASSAPSGRADTQYF. The DNA of the CDR3 is TGTGCCAGCAGCGCACCTAGCGGGAGAGCAGATACGCAGTATTTT.

The rearrangement links TRBV10-3 to TRBJ1-5; 8 bases align to TRBD1. Per the germline V gene, CDR1 is ENHRY and CDR2 is SYGVKD. The CDR3 contains 15 residues. The junction had 10 bases not matched to a gene; V was cut back by 8 bases and J by 4 bases. The CDR3 sequence is CAISTGGEWNQPQHF. In nucleotides, the CDR3 is TGTGCCATCTCCACAGGGGGAGAATGGAATCAGCCCCAGCATTTT.

Here the CDR3 reads CASSNGGGRGQPQHF. The CDR3 DNA is TGTGCCAGTAGTAATGGGGGGGGCAGGGGCCAGCCCCAGCATTTT. The V gene is TRBV19, the J gene TRBJ1-5, with D perhaps matching TRBD1 (6 bases). Germline loops: CDR1 LNHDA, CDR2 SQIVND (reference sequence). This CDR3 region has 15 residues. Trimming shortened V by 4 bases and J by 7 bases, and 17 bases separated the two germline ends.

The chain employs TRBV18 and TRBJ2-7, with 8 nucleotides matching TRBD2. Germline loops: CDR1 KGHSH, CDR2 LQKENI. Trimming at V came to 8 bases and at J to 3 bases, leaving 12 bases not matched to a gene. The CDR3 covers 15 residues. In DNA form, the CDR3 reads TGTGCCAGCACCCTCGGAGCGGGAGAGGACTACGAGCAGTACTTC. Translated, it gives CASTLGAGEDYEQYF.

The table lists this clone with a few counts. The V and J genes are TRBV14 and TRBJ2-7; D remains ambiguous. The ends were cut back, 1 base at V and 2 bases at J, with 6 bases in the middle. The germline gives CDR1 SGHDN, CDR2 FVKESK. The CDR3 totals 13 residues. DNA for the CDR3: TGTGCCAGCAGCCAAGTTAACACCTACGAGCAGTACTTC. It encodes CASSQVNTYEQYF.